Listed here are 20 T cell receptor beta chains from one sample, sequenced in a study of molecular identifiers for immune sequencing clone quantification. MiXCR, run by TCRdb on the PCR reads, gives a single entry per CDR3 protein. Here the sample spans 90,000 to 120,000 distinct CDR3 sequences, about 35% being singletons. The sequenced sample was naive CD8+ T cells from blood, with Jurkat cell RNA spiked in. Subset specified: FACS-sorted CD8+CD4-CCR7+CD45RA+ naive T cells. The receptor source for this set is a human donor in good health. Some libraries in this study had Jurkat cell RNA spiked in.

This chain joins TRBV4-2 and TRBJ1-5, with D unclear. Trimming shortened V by 0 bases and J by 1 base, and 7 bases separated the two germline ends. Germline V gene data show CDR1 as LGHNA and CDR2 as YNFKEQ. The length of the CDR3 is 15 residues. The CDR3 DNA reads TGTGCCAGCAGCCAAGAAGGCGGAAGCAATCAGCCCCAGCATTTT. Translated: CASSQEGGSNQPQHF.

About this clonotype itself: This may come from a read error, since a much larger clone is one base off. The chain recombines TRBV7-8 with TRBJ1-4, with D uncertain. CDR1 and CDR2 (germline): SGHVS, FQNEAQ. This CDR3 contains 12 residues. Written as DNA, the CDR3 is TGTGCCAGCAGCTTAGGTAGTGAAGAACTGTTTTTT. Translated, it gives CASSLGSEELFF.

The chain recombines TRBV4-1 with TRBJ2-7; D possibly uses TRBD1 or TRBD2 (5 bases each). Deletions cut 1 base from V and 0 bases from J, with 16 bases between. There are 17 residues in the CDR3. Germline CDR1 and CDR2: MGHRA and YSYEKL. CDR3 coding DNA: TGCGCCAGCAGCCAAGTTCCCCCGGGACGGAGCTCCTACGAGCAGTACTTC. Protein: CASSQVPPGRSSYEQYF.

The rearrangement joins TRBV20-1 to TRBJ2-2; 10 bases are a match to TRBD2. Trimming took 6 bases from V and 4 from J; bases not matched to a gene: 11. Germline V lookup: CDR1 DFQATT, CDR2 SNEGSKA (reference sequence). The CDR3 runs to 16 residues. In DNA form, the CDR3 reads TGCAGTGCCAACCGCGGACTAGCGGAATTCACCGGGGAGCTGTTTTTT. Protein: CSANRGLAEFTGELFF.

The V call is TRBV20-1, the J call TRBJ2-6; D unresolved. The V end lost 0 bases, the J end lost 0 bases, and 9 bases lay between the germline ends. This CDR3 is 16 amino acids long. Per the germline V gene, CDR1 is DFQATT and CDR2 is SNEGSKA (reference sequence). The CDR3 DNA follows: TGCAGTGCTAGAGATCTTGTCCGCTCTGGGGCCAACGTCCTGACTTTC. Translated: CSARDLVRSGANVLTF.

Worth noting for this clonotype: This may be a read error: a much more frequent sequence differs by one nucleotide. The genes are TRBV28 and TRBJ2-7; 13 bases fit TRBD2. This CDR3 has 15 residues. The germline gives CDR1 MDHEN, CDR2 SYDVKM. CDR3 sequence (DNA): TGTGCCGGCAGTACCGGACTAGCGGGAGAGTACGAGCAGTACTTC. It codes for CAGSTGLAGEYEQYF.

This clonotype came up a few times. This sequence joins TRBV4-1 and TRBJ2-3; D is unresolved. V was clipped by 4 bases and J by 1 base, with 12 bases between them. Germline lookup yields CDR1 MGHRA and CDR2 YSYEKL. This CDR3 is built from 15 residues. CDR3 DNA: TGCGCCAGCAGCCCGCCCCCCCGGGGCACAGATACGCAGTATTTT. This sequence encodes CASSPPPRGTDTQYF.

This chain links TRBV14 with TRBJ2-7, with 7 bases that match TRBD1. The CDR3 is 15 amino acids. Unmatched junction bases numbered 10, after V lost 3 bases and J lost 5 bases. CDR1 and CDR2 (germline): SGHDN, FVKESK. The CDR3 DNA is TGTGCCAGCAGCCAGACAGGGTTGGCGGAAGACGAGCAGTACTTC. Translation gives CASSQTGLAEDEQYF.

This clonotype was seen only a few times. The J gene is TRBJ2-5, the V gene TRBV9; 8 nucleotides line up with TRBD1. The CDR3 is 15 amino acids. V shed 1 base and J 3 bases; nucleotides not matched to a gene: 5. CDR1 SGDLS and CDR2 YYNGEE come from the germline V gene. The CDR3 loop is CASSVFGQGEETQYF. The CDR3 region has the DNA TGTGCCAGCAGCGTATTCGGACAGGGCGAAGAGACCCAGTACTTC.

This clonotype was seen once. A read error is likely here: a far larger clone is one base away. CDR3 loop: CARSPGQGAYEQYF. DNA of the CDR3: TGCGCCCGCAGCCCGGGACAGGGGGCGTACGAGCAGTACTTC. V and J are TRBV4-3 and TRBJ2-7; the match to TRBD1 covers 12 bases. This CDR3 is 14 amino acids long. Germline CDR1 is LGHNA and CDR2 is YSLEER.

In this sample, this clonotype turned up many times. V and J are TRBV4-3 and TRBJ2-7; D is unclear. V lost 4 bases, J lost 5 bases, and 18 bases lay in between. Germline values: CDR1 LGHNA, CDR2 YSLEER. The CDR3 loop spans 15 amino acids. The CDR3 region is CASSPGPAASDEQYF. The CDR3 coding sequence is TGCGCCAGCAGCCCCGGTCCGGCAGCCTCGGACGAGCAGTACTTC.

The chain couples TRBV2 to TRBJ2-2; tentative D call: TRBD2 (6 bases). Germline V gene data show CDR1 as SNHLY and CDR2 as FYNNEI. The CDR3 covers 16 residues. Trimming cost V 10 bases and J 4 bases, with 22 bases left between them. The CDR3 sequence: CATDSSARPTTGELFF. The CDR3 nucleotides read TGTGCCACCGACTCTAGCGCGAGACCTACCACCGGGGAGCTGTTTTTT.

The rearrangement joins TRBV20-1 to TRBJ2-3, with D perhaps matching TRBD1 (5 bases). CDR1 DFQATT and CDR2 SNEGSKA come from the germline V gene (reference sequence). The CDR3 totals 16 residues. V was clipped by 5 bases and J by 5 bases, with 23 bases between them. Written as DNA, the CDR3 is TGCAGTGCTCCCTCTTGGGGCGCTAGTTTTGGAGATACGCAGTATTTT. It specifies CSAPSWGASFGDTQYF.

The J gene is TRBJ2-2, the V gene TRBV9; the D call may be TRBD1 or TRBD2 (6 bases each). The V end was cut by 3 bases, the J end by 5 bases, with 14 bases between. Germline loops: CDR1 SGDLS, CDR2 YYNGEE. This CDR3 spans 15 amino acids. CDR3 protein: CASSAEGGRTGELFF. The CDR3 DNA follows: TGTGCCAGCAGCGCTGAGGGGGGCAGGACCGGGGAGCTGTTTTTT.

Details on this clonotype: Compared with germline, one end of the junction differs, possibly owing to a read error. The rearrangement joins TRBV28 to TRBJ1-5; the D is unclear. The CDR3 runs to 15 residues. Germline V gene sequence: CDR1 MDHEN, CDR2 SYDVKM. The CDR3 protein is CASGFAGSSNHPQHF. Here the CDR3 DNA reads TGTGCCAGCGGCTTCGCCGGATCTAGCAATCATCCCCAGCATTTT.

Turning to this clonotype: At one end, the junction sequence differs from germline, possibly due to a read error. This chain joins TRBV4-3 and TRBJ1-4; D ambiguous. Germline values: CDR1 LGHNA, CDR2 YSLEER. The CDR3 spans 15 residues. Here the CDR3 reads CASSQEDLTNENLFF. CDR3 bases: TGCGCCAGCAGCCAAGAGGACTTAACTAATGAAAATCTGTTTTTT.

V gene TRBV15 combines with J gene TRBJ1-1, with TRBD1 as a possible D gene (6 bases). Germline V gives CDR1 LNHNV, CDR2 YYDKDF (reference sequence). The length of the CDR3 is 14 residues. The V end was cut by 0 bases, the J end by 7 bases, with 12 bases between. The DNA of the CDR3 is TGTGCCACCAGCAGAGAGGGGGCGGACAGTGAAGCTTTCTTT. Translation: CATSREGADSEAFF.

A note on this clonotype: One end of the junction does not line up with germline, which may come from a read error. V gene TRBV28 combines with J gene TRBJ2-5; D gene unclear. The CDR3 consists of 13 residues. Germline CDR1 is MDHEN and CDR2 is SYDVKM. The CDR3 nucleotides read TGTGCCAGCAGTCCGTATCTACAAGAGACCCAGTCCTTC. Amino acids: CASSPYLQETQSF.

The chain carries TRBV7-9 and TRBJ2-3; 7 nucleotides align to TRBD1. Trimming cost V 3 bases and J 4 bases; bases outside gene matches: 16. This CDR3 region has 18 residues. Germline V gene data show CDR1 as SEHNR and CDR2 as FQNEAQ (reference sequence). The CDR3, as DNA: TGTGCCAGCAGCTTCTGGGATATGGACAGGACAAAGGCAGATACGCAGTATTTT. This sequence encodes CASSFWDMDRTKADTQYF.

On this clonotype: One base away lies a much larger clone, so this may be a sequencing read error. Without the conserved terminal phenylalanine or tryptophan, this CDR3 likely stems from a read error. J is TRBJ2-7 and V is TRBV29-1; no clear D. Germline-derived CDR1 and CDR2 are SQVTM and ANQGSEA. The V gene lost 4 bases and the J gene lost 2 bases, with 15 bases spanning the gap. The CDR3 is made up of 14 amino acids. CDR3 amino acids: CSVVWEPIAYEQYI. CDR3 in DNA: TGCAGCGTTGTTTGGGAACCAATTGCCTACGAGCAGTACATC.